Shown below are 3 T cell receptor beta chains from a single sample sequenced in a study of circulating tumor DNA in untreated peripheral T-cell lymphoma. Assay used: immunoSEQ multiplex PCR; TCRdb lists only in-frame clones, some missing. The sample holds 6,000 or so clones, 60% to 80% seen once. The source material was tumor tissue. The origin of the receptors is a human donor with peripheral T-cell lymphoma.

The chain joins TRBV11-3 to TRBJ1-4; weak D call: TRBD1 (6 bases). V was clipped by 5 bases and J by 5 bases, with 18 bases between them. The CDR3 contains 16 residues. The germline CDR1 and CDR2 sequences are SGHNT and YENEEA. CDR3 nucleotide sequence: TGTGCCAGCAGCAAAACCTACAGGGACTCCAATGAAAAACTGTTTTTT. This gives the protein CASSKTYRDSNEKLFF.

This clone was seen only once. The genes are TRBV12-5 and TRBJ1-6, with TRBD1 identical over 8 bases. This CDR3 has 15 amino acids. CDR1 is LGHNT, CDR2 FRNRAP, per germline. After removal of 5 bases from V and 5 bases from J, the junction contained 5 bases not matched to a gene. CDR3 in amino acids: CASGLTGEDNSPLHF. The CDR3 nucleotides read TGTGCTAGTGGTCTGACAGGGGAGGATAATTCACCCCTCCACTTT.

The chain employs TRBV19 and TRBJ2-3, with 7 bases matching TRBD1. There are 13 residues in the CDR3. The germline V gene encodes CDR1 LNHDA and CDR2 SQIVND (reference sequence). The V gene end was trimmed by 4 bases and the J gene end by 9 bases; junction bases not matched to a gene: 7. The CDR3 nucleotides read TGTGCCAGTAGTACGAACAGGGGCGGGACGCAGTATTTT. Translating it yields CASSTNRGGTQYF.